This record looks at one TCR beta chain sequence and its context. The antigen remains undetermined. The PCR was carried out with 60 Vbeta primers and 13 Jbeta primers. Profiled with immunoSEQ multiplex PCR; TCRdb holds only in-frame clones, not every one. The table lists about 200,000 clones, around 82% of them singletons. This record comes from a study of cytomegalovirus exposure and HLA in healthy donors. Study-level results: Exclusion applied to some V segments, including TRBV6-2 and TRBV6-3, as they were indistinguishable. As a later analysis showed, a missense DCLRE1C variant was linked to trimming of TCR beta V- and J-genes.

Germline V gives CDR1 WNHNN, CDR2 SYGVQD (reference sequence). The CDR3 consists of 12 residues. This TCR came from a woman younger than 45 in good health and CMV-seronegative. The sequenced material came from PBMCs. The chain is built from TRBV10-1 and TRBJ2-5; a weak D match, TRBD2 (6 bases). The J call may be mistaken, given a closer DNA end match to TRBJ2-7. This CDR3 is CASSDAGYEQYF. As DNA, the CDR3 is TGCGCCAGCAGTGATGCGGGATACGAGCAGTACTTC.